This T cell receptor (beta chain) was sequenced during a study of breast tumors, draining lymph nodes, adjacent tissues. Overall study results and limits: Most tumor T cells seemingly derive from lymph node, then expand in tumor. That most tumor T cells come from lymph nodes remained unproven. Compared with lymph nodes, tumors were less diverse; compared with nontumor tissue, more. Tumor and nontumor repertoires were significantly more similar in luminal-like than in basal-like breast cancer.

As to this clonotype: The antigen is unknown. It may be a read error: a sequence one base away is much more abundant.

TCRdb independently ran MiXCR on the multiplex PCR reads; one entry per CDR3 protein. The profile shows about 63,000 distinct CDR3 sequences, roughly 50% of them singletons. The sequence was collected from a female donor with breast cancer. Some clones in this sample may be carry-over from other donors' samples. The source material was breast tumor tissue.

DNA for the CDR3: TGTGCCAGCTATGGGGACAATGAGCAGTTGTTC. This translates into CASYGDNEQLF. V gene TRBV28 combines with J gene TRBJ2-1, with a weak D call TRBD1 (6 bases). This CDR3 is built from 11 residues. Germline V CDR1 and CDR2: MDHEN, SYDVKM. Looking up the rest from reference TRBV28 and TRBJ2-1 gives the full variable domain: DVKVTQSSRYLVKRTGEKVFLECVQDMDHENMFWYRQDPGLGLRLIYFSYDVKMKEKGDIPEGYSVSREKKERFSLILESASTNQTSMYLCASYGDNEQLFGPGTRLTVL.